This TCR beta chain was captured in a study of blood T cell repertoires in COVID-19. A word on this clone: It is likely a read error: a sequence one base away is far more abundant.

Authors' data handling: Reference gene primer amplification gave nucleated cell count estimates. Libraries were prepared by immunoSEQ multiplex PCR; TCRdb keeps only in-frame clonotypes and omits some of them. The DNA gave D and trimming, while V, J and clone size come from that table. The sample has about 160,000 clones, 75% to 85% seen once. The V and J ends lost 4 bases and 1 base, in that order; junction bases with no gene match: 3. This CDR3 is 14 amino acids long. Germline V gene sequence: CDR1 SGHVS, CDR2 FNYEAQ. The sample comprised PBMCs or T cells enriched from blood (not recorded which). The V gene is TRBV7-6, the J gene TRBJ1-1; 7 positions match TRBD1. This receptor was identified in a man aged 35 to 55 who had recovered from COVID-19. The CDR3 DNA reads TGTGCCAGCAGCTCGGGACAGCCGAACACTGAAGCTTTCTTT. This codes for CASSSGQPNTEAFF.